This T cell receptor (beta chain) was identified during a study of control samples from healthy donors and cancer patients. The V and J ends lost 7 bases and 4 bases, in that order; junction bases with no gene match: 15. The CDR3 runs 16 residues. CDR1 and CDR2 from the germline V gene are MNHEY and SMNVEV (reference sequence). The table came from immunoSEQ multiplex PCR; TCRdb's copy has only in-frame clones and leaves some out. The table has 100,000 to 150,000 clones, 80% to 90% seen once; the top ten hold 2.9%. The J gene is TRBJ1-2, the V gene TRBV27; 7 nucleotides line up with TRBD1. The sample was blood. The receptor was isolated from a man between 60 and 75 years old in good health. Written as DNA, the CDR3 is TGTGCCAGCAAGCCCCAAGAAGGGGGCGGGAGCTATGGCTACACCTTC. As protein: CASKPQEGGGSYGYTF.